These 3 T cell receptor beta chains came from one sample sequenced in a study of T cell responses to AZD1222 COVID-19 vaccine. Profiled with immunoSEQ multiplex PCR; TCRdb holds only in-frame clones, not every one. This table holds more than 90,000 clones, roughly 86% found once. This sample comprised peripheral blood, obtained 28 days after the second AZD1222 dose. These receptors were obtained from an adult who received the AZD1222 COVID-19 vaccine.

The gene calls are TRBV4-2 and TRBJ2-7; D is unclear. Germline CDR1 and CDR2: LGHNA and YNFKEQ. Between the trimmed V and J ends, which lost 3 bases and 5 bases, there was a span of 11 bases. This CDR3 comprises 13 residues. CDR3 in amino acids: CASSHSGVDEQYF. DNA of the CDR3: TGTGCCAGCAGCCATAGTGGGGTCGACGAGCAGTACTTC.

The chain combines TRBV5-5 with TRBJ2-2, with D possibly matching TRBD2 (6 bases). This CDR3 is built from 13 residues. Germline V gives CDR1 SGHKS, CDR2 YYEKEE (reference sequence). V shed 1 base and J shed 7 bases, with 8 bases lying between them. The CDR3 DNA is TGTGCCAGCAGCTTGCCGACTAGCGGGGAGCTGTTTTTT. Protein sequence: CASSLPTSGELFF.

The V and J genes are TRBV13 and TRBJ2-2; tentative D call: TRBD2 (6 bases). Germline CDR1 reads PRHDT; CDR2 reads FYEKMQ (reference sequence). The CDR3 has 15 amino acids. V was pared by 7 bases and J by 7 bases, with 19 bases between. The CDR3 is CASTRPGSIIGELFF. In DNA, the CDR3 is TGTGCCAGCACCCGCCCCGGGAGCATTATCGGGGAGCTGTTTTTT.